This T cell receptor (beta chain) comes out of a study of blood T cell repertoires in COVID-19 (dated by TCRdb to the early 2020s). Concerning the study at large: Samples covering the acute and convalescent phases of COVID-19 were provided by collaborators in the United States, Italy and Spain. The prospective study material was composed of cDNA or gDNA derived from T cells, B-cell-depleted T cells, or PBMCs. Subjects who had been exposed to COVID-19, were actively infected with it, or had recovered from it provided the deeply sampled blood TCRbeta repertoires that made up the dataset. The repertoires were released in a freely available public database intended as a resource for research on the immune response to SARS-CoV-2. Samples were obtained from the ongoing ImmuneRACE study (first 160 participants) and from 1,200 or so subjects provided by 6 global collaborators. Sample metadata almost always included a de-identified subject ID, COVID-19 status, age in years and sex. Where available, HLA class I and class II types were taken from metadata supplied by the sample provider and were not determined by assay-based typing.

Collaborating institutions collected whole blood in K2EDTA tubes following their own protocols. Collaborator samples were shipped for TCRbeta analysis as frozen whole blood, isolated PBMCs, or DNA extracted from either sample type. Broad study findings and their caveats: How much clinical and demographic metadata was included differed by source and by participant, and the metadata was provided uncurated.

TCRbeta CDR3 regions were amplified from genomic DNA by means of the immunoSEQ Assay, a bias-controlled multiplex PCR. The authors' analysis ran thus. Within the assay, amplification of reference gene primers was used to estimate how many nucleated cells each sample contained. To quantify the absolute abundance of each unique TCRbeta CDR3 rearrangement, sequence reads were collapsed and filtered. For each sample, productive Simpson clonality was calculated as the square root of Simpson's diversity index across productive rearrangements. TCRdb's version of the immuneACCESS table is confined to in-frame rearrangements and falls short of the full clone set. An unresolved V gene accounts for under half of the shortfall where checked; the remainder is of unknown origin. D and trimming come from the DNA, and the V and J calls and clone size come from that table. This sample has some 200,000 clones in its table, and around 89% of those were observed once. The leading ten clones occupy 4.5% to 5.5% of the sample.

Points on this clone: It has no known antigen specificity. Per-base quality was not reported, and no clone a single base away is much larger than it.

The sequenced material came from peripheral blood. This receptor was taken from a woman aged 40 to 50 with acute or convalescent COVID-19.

The DNA sequence is as follows: TGCGCCAGCGGACAGGGGGCGGATGGCTACACCTTC. This yields the protein CASGQGADGYTF. The chain couples TRBV5-1 to TRBJ1-2; 11 bases in the junction line up with TRBD1. From the cysteine up to the phenylalanine, the CDR3 has a length of 12 residues. Just CDR3 DNA is preserved here, 36 bases in frame from base 1. Ends trimmed: V by 7 bases, J by 6 bases; bases unmatched to a gene: 2. The germline V gene yields SGHRS for CDR1 and YFSETQ for CDR2.